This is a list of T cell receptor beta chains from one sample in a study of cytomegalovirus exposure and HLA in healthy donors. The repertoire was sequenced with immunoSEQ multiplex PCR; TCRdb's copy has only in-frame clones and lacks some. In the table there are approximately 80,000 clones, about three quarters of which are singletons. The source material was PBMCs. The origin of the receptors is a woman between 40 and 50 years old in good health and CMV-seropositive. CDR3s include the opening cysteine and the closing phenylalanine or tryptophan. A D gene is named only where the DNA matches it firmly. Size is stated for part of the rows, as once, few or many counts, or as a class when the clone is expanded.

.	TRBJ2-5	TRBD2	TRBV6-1	TGTGCCAGCGGGACTAGCGGAACCCAAGAGACCCAGTACTTC	CASGTSGTQETQYF
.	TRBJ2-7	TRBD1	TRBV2	TGTGCCAGCAGTGCGGACAGGGGCACCTACGAGCAGTACTTC	CASSADRGTYEQYF
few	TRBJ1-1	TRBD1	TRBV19	TGTGCCACGGGACAGGGGTTCACTGAAGCTTTCTTT	CATGQGFTEAFF
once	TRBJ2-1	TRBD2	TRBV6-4	TGTGCCAGCAGATACGGACTAGCGGGACACCCCTCCTACAATGAGCAGTTCTTC	CASRYGLAGHPSYNEQFF
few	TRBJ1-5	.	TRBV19	TGTGCCAGTAGTATAAAGGCAGGGCCTCAGCCCCAGCATTTT	CASSIKAGPQPQHF
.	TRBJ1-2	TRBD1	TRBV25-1	TGTGCCAGCAGCCGAGGGACAGGTGCATGGGGCTACACCTTC	CASSRGTGAWGYTF
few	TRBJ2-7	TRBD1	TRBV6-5	TGTGCCAGCAGTTACTCGAAACAGGGGCGCCACGAGCAGTACTTC	CASSYSKQGRHEQYF
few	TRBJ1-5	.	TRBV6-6	TGTGCCAGCAGTTACTCCCAGGGCGATCAGCCCCAGCATTTT	CASSYSQGDQPQHF
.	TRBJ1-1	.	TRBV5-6	TGTGCCAGCAGCTCTCTTAGGACAGCCGGCAGGTCTTTCTTT	CASSSLRTAGRSFF
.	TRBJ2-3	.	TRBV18	TGTGCCAGCTCACCGCAGGGGAGTAGCACAGATACGCAGTATTTT	CASSPQGSSTDTQYF
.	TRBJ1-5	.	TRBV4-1	TGCGCCAGCAGCCAAAGCCCTCTCCCAAATCAGCCCCAGCATTTT	CASSQSPLPNQPQHF
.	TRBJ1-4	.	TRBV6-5	TGTGCCAGCAGTGACAGACCAGATAATGAAAAACTGTTTTTT	CASSDRPDNEKLFF
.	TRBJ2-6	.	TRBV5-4	TGTGCCAGCAGCGGAGGGGGGACAGTTCAGAGCTCTGGGGCCAACGTCCTGACTTTC	CASSGGGTVQSSGANVLTF
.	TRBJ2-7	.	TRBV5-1	TGCGCCAGCAGCCCTAAGCAGGGGGGCTCCGAGCAGTACTTC	CASSPKQGGSEQYF
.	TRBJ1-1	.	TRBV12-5	TGTGCTAGTGGTTTTTTCGGCTCCCAGGGCACTGAAGCTTTCTTT	CASGFFGSQGTEAFF
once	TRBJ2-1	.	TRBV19	TGTGCCAGTAGAGTAATGAGCTCCTACAATGAGCAGTTCTTC	CASRVMSSYNEQFF
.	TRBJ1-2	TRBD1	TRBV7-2	TGTGCCAGCAGCTTAGGGACAGGGAATGGCTACACCTTC	CASSLGTGNGYTF
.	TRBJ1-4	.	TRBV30	TGTGCCTGGAGGTTTCTGGCGGGGGAAAAACTGTTTTTT	CAWRFLAGEKLFF
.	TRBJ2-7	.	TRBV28	TGTGCCAGCTTTCGGGGATCCTACGAGCAGTACTTC	CASFRGSYEQYF
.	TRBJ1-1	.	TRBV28	TGTGCCAGCACCAACGGCGGGGGCATGAACACTGAAGCTTTCTTT	CASTNGGGMNTEAFF
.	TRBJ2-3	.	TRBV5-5	TGTGCCAGCAGCTTGGGCGGATACACAGATACGCAGTATTTT	CASSLGGYTDTQYF
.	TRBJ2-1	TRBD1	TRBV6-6	TGTGCCATCTCGGGACAGGGGACCTACAATGAGCAGTTCTTC	CAISGQGTYNEQFF
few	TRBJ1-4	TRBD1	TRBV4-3	TGCGCCAGCAGCCAAGAGTTCGGGACAGGGGGTGAAAAACTGTTTTTT	CASSQEFGTGGEKLFF
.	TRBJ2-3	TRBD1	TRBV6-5	TGTGCCAGCAGTTACTTGGGACAGGGAACAGATACGCAGTATTTT	CASSYLGQGTDTQYF
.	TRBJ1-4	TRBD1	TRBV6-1	TGTGCCAGCAGGATACAGGGGGCTGAAAAACTGTTTTTT	CASRIQGAEKLFF
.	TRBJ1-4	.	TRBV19	TGTGCCAGTAGTGTCCAGGGTTATGAAAAACTGTTTTTT	CASSVQGYEKLFF
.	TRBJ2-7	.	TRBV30	TGTGCCTGGAGTTTTCAGTACGAGCAGTACTTC	CAWSFQYEQYF
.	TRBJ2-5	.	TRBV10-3	TGTGCCATCAGTGAGTCGAGAGAGACCCAGTACTTC	CAISESRETQYF
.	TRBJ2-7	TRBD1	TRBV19	TGTGCCAGTAGTAACGTGACGGACAGGGGCCCCTACGAGCAGTACTTC	CASSNVTDRGPYEQYF
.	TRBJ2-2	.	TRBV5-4	TGTGCCAGCAGCTTGGGTGGAACCGGAGGGATCGGGGAGCTGTTTTTT	CASSLGGTGGIGELFF
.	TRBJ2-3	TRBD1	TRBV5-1	TGCGCCAGCAGCTGGGGGGACAGGCCAGATACGCAGTATTTT	CASSWGDRPDTQYF
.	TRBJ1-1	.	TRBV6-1	TGTGCCAGCAGTTCTGGGACTGAAGGAACTGAAGCTTTCTTT	CASSSGTEGTEAFF
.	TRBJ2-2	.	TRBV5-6	TGTGCCAGCAGCCTGCTTGGGCTCGGCCAGTCTACCGGGGAGCTGTTTTTT	CASSLLGLGQSTGELFF
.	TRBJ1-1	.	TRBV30	TGTGCCTGGAGTGTCTCGCGGGTCTCGGGGGGAGGCGCTTTCTTT	CAWSVSRVSGGGAFF
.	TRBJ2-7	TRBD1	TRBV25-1	TGTGCCAGCAGACGACAGGGGATTGACGAGCAGTACTTC	CASRRQGIDEQYF
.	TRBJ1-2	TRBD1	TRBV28	TGTGCCAGCAGCCCCCGGGGACAGGGGGCACTCTATGGCTACACCTTC	CASSPRGQGALYGYTF
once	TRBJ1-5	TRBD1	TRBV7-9	TGTGCCAGCAGCCCCCAGGGGGCAGGTCAGCCCCAGCATTTT	CASSPQGAGQPQHF
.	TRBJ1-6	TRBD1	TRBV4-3	TGCGCCAGCAGCCAGGTAACAGGGGGCGGTTATAATTCACCCCTCCACTTT	CASSQVTGGGYNSPLHF
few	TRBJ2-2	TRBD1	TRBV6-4	TGTGCCAGCAGTGCACAGGGGTCCGGGGAGCTGTTTTTT	CASSAQGSGELFF
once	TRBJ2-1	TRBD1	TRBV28	TGTGCCAGCAGAACGGGACAGCTCAACAATGAGCAGTTCTTC	CASRTGQLNNEQFF
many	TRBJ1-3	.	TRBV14	TGTGCCAGCAGCCAGACATTTGGCAAATCCACCATATATTTT	CASSQTFGKSTIYF
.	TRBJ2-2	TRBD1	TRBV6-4	TGTGCCAGCAGTGACTCGGGGACAGGGGACACCGGGGAGCTGTTTTTT	CASSDSGTGDTGELFF
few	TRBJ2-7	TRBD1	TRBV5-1	TGCGCCAGCAGCCCCGACAGGGTAAGAGAGTCGTACTTC	CASSPDRVRESYF
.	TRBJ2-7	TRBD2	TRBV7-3	TGTGCCAGCAGCCTAATCGGGGGGGGATCCTACGAGCAGTACTTC	CASSLIGGGSYEQYF
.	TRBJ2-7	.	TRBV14	TGTGCCAGCAGCCAGCTCAAACAGGGTACCTACGAGCAGTACTTC	CASSQLKQGTYEQYF
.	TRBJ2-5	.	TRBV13	TGTGCCAGCAGCTCGACATATCAAGAGACCCAGTACTTC	CASSSTYQETQYF
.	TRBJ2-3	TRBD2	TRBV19	TGTGCCAGTAGTAGGGGTCTAGCGGGAGGTGGAGATACGCAGTATTTT	CASSRGLAGGGDTQYF
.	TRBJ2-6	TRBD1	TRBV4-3	TGCGCCAGCAGCCCGGACAGGGGAACTGCTGGGGCCAACGTCCTGACTTTC	CASSPDRGTAGANVLTF
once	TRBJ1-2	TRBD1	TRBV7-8	TGTGCCAGCAGCTTAGACCCAATCCCAGGGGGGTATGGCTACACCTTC	CASSLDPIPGGYGYTF
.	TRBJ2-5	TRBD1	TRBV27	TGTGCCAGCAGTTTCGAGGGGGCTGGGGAGACCCAGTACTTC	CASSFEGAGETQYF